The clone carrying this TCR beta chain appeared a few times. Its antigen remains unknown. Quantitative 5'-RACE with molecular barcodes produced the TCR beta libraries. MiXCR was run by TCRdb on the 5' RACE reads, yielding one entry per CDR3 protein. The repertoire holds about 200,000 distinct CDR3 sequences, with 9.5% to 15% as singletons. This sample stems from a study of CD8 T cells in ankylosing spondylitis. The study's findings and limits: Significantly higher representation of disease-linked clones was reported for matched ankylosing spondylitis synovial fluid. Before this, some motif variants had been reported in reactive arthritis synovial fluid and blood. One TCR beta motif, made up of about 8 highly homologous variants, appeared characteristic of ankylosing spondylitis blood.

The CDR3 has 14 amino acids. From germline, CDR1 is DFQATT and CDR2 SNEGSKA (reference sequence). Between the trimmed V and J ends, which lost 5 bases and 0 bases, there was a span of 14 bases. The sample taken for sequencing was blood, either unsorted or a sorted T cell fraction (not recorded which). The chain combines TRBV20-1 with TRBJ2-7; D remains ambiguous. The receptor was derived from a male donor with ankylosing spondylitis or in good health (not recorded which). The CDR3 protein is CSAPLVGSSYEQYF. CDR3 coding DNA: TGCAGTGCTCCCCTAGTTGGCAGCTCCTACGAGCAGTACTTC.